This T cell receptor (beta chain) was identified in a study of blood T cell repertoires in COVID-19. Per the study methods: Amplification of reference gene primers was used by the study to estimate nucleated cell counts. Sequenced by immunoSEQ multiplex PCR; TCRdb stores in-frame clones only, minus some. The DNA was the basis for D and trimming; V, J and clone size are from that table. The sample holds some 370,000 clones, 80% to 90% seen once. The germline V gene has CDR1 ENHRY and CDR2 SYGVKD. The ends lost 7 bases at V and 5 bases at J; junction bases unmatched: 10. The length of the CDR3 is 14 residues.

The chain recombines TRBV10-3 with TRBJ2-5, with TRBD2 matching 7 bases. The sequenced material came from peripheral blood. The receptor comes from a man aged 35 to 55 with acute or convalescent COVID-19. The CDR3 bases are TGTGCCATCATGCCGGCGGGAGCTTCGGAGACCCAGTACTTC. Its translation: CAIMPAGASETQYF.